The rows below give T cell receptor beta chains drawn from one sample of a study of shared clonotypes between healthy human individuals. Assay used: immunoSEQ multiplex PCR; TCRdb lists only in-frame clones, some missing. Altogether approximately 640,000 clones are present, 90% being singletons, with the ten largest covering 34%. Sequencing was performed on memory CD8+ T cells from PBMCs. The receptors were gathered from a man younger than 30 in good health. Some clones in this sample may be carry-over from other donors' samples. CDR3s include the opening cysteine and the closing phenylalanine or tryptophan. D genes are given only for firm matches. Clone size is shown for a subset of rows, as once, few, many or a class of expanded clone.

size: NA; length: 14; J: TRBJ1-1; V: TRBV27; D: NA; CDR3: CASSSSQGYTEAFF; DNA: TGTGCCAGCAGTTCCTCCCAGGGTTACACTGAAGCTTTCTTT
size: NA; length: 12; J: TRBJ2-2; V: TRBV9; D: NA; CDR3: CASSPLSGELFF; DNA: TGTGCCAGCAGCCCCCTGTCCGGGGAGCTGTTTTTT
size: NA; length: 14; J: TRBJ1-1; V: TRBV30; D: NA; CDR3: CAWISDIMNTEAFF; DNA: TGTGCCTGGATATCGGACATTATGAACACTGAAGCTTTCTTT
size: NA; length: 14; J: TRBJ2-7; V: TRBV7-9; D: NA; CDR3: CASSPMEGTYEQYF; DNA: TGTGCCAGCAGCCCCATGGAAGGGACCTACGAGCAGTACTTC
size: NA; length: 15; J: TRBJ2-1; V: TRBV7-9; D: NA; CDR3: CASSLAGSTYNEQFF; DNA: TGTGCCAGCAGCTTAGCCGGATCTACCTACAATGAGCAGTTCTTC
size: NA; length: 12; J: TRBJ2-7; V: TRBV15; D: NA; CDR3: CATSRVLGEQYF; DNA: TGTGCCACCAGCAGAGTACTCGGCGAGCAGTACTTC
size: once; length: 12; J: TRBJ2-7; V: TRBV27; D: NA; CDR3: CASSLDSYEQYF; DNA: TGTGCCAGCAGTTTGGACAGCTACGAGCAGTACTTC
size: NA; length: 14; J: TRBJ1-3; V: TRBV9; D: NA; CDR3: CASTPGRLENTIYF; DNA: TGTGCCAGCACCCCCGGTCGTTTGGAAAACACCATATATTTT
size: NA; length: 13; J: TRBJ1-5; V: TRBV27; D: NA; CDR3: CASRTGTRQPQHF; DNA: TGTGCCAGCAGGACGGGGACACGACAGCCCCAGCATTTT
size: NA; length: 14; J: TRBJ2-7; V: TRBV4-1; D: NA; CDR3: CASSLSERGYEQYF; DNA: TGCGCCAGCAGCCTTTCCGAACGGGGATACGAGCAGTACTTC
size: NA; length: 13; J: TRBJ2-7; V: TRBV19; D: NA; CDR3: CASSMDTSYEQYF; DNA: TGTGCCAGTAGTATGGACACCTCCTACGAGCAGTACTTC
size: NA; length: 13; J: TRBJ2-7; V: TRBV10-3; D: NA; CDR3: CAITAAGFYEQYF; DNA: TGTGCCATCACTGCAGCGGGTTTTTACGAGCAGTACTTC
size: NA; length: 15; J: TRBJ1-5; V: TRBV15; D: TRBD1; CDR3: CATSRTGWDNQPQHF; DNA: TGTGCCACCAGTAGGACAGGGTGGGACAATCAGCCCCAGCATTTT
size: NA; length: 15; J: TRBJ2-5; V: TRBV27; D: NA; CDR3: CASSLSQAVQETQYF; DNA: TGTGCCAGCAGTTTATCGCAGGCGGTCCAAGAGACCCAGTACTTC
size: NA; length: 13; J: TRBJ2-2; V: TRBV15; D: NA; CDR3: CATSERGTGELFF; DNA: TGTGCCACCAGCGAGAGGGGGACCGGGGAGCTGTTTTTT
size: NA; length: 16; J: TRBJ2-5; V: TRBV6-5; D: TRBD2; CDR3: CASSYSGGRLTETQYF; DNA: TGTGCCAGCAGTTACTCGGGCGGGAGACTTACGGAGACCCAGTACTTC
size: NA; length: 16; J: TRBJ1-4; V: TRBV28; D: NA; CDR3: CASSSPRHPTGKKLFF; DNA: TGTGCCAGCAGTTCCCCCAGACACCCGACGGGCAAAAAACTGTTTTTT
size: NA; length: 16; J: TRBJ1-4; V: TRBV27; D: NA; CDR3: CASSPYGFSTNEKLFF; DNA: TGTGCCAGCAGTCCCTACGGGTTTTCGACTAATGAAAAACTGTTTTTT
size: NA; length: 12; J: TRBJ1-2; V: TRBV29-1; D: NA; CDR3: CSVARDMYGYTF; DNA: TGCAGCGTTGCCCGCGACATGTATGGCTACACCTTC
size: NA; length: 14; J: TRBJ2-7; V: TRBV10-2; D: NA; CDR3: CASSELVRGSEQYF; DNA: TGCGCCAGCAGTGAGTTAGTGCGCGGTTCCGAGCAGTACTTC
size: once; length: 14; J: TRBJ2-7; V: TRBV14; D: NA; CDR3: CASNSRQGPYEQYF; DNA: TGTGCCAGCAACAGTCGCCAGGGACCCTACGAGCAGTACTTC
size: NA; length: 16; J: TRBJ2-7; V: TRBV6-5; D: NA; CDR3: CASSYFPGLTPDEQYF; DNA: TGTGCCAGCAGTTACTTTCCGGGACTCACGCCTGACGAGCAGTACTTC
size: NA; length: 14; J: TRBJ2-7; V: TRBV5-5; D: NA; CDR3: CASSLAVRENEQYF; DNA: TGTGCCAGCAGCTTGGCGGTCAGGGAAAACGAGCAGTACTTC
size: NA; length: 14; J: TRBJ2-7; V: TRBV7-8; D: NA; CDR3: CASSTYGLTYEQYF; DNA: TGTGCCAGCAGCACATACGGACTGACCTACGAGCAGTACTTC
size: NA; length: 13; J: TRBJ1-1; V: TRBV6-6; D: NA; CDR3: CASSGGANTEAFF; DNA: TGTGCCAGCAGCGGAGGGGCGAACACTGAAGCTTTCTTT
size: NA; length: 14; J: TRBJ1-2; V: TRBV10-2; D: TRBD1; CDR3: CASRGQSNNYGYTF; DNA: TGCGCCAGCAGGGGACAGAGTAATAACTATGGCTACACCTTC
size: NA; length: 17; J: TRBJ2-7; V: TRBV7-9; D: TRBD2; CDR3: CASSQEFGLADSYEQYF; DNA: TGCGCCAGCAGCCAAGAATTCGGACTAGCGGATTCCTACGAGCAGTACTTC
size: few; length: 15; J: TRBJ1-1; V: TRBV27; D: NA; CDR3: CASSLFGGANTEAFF; DNA: TGTGCCAGCAGTTTATTCGGGGGGGCCAACACTGAAGCTTTCTTT
size: NA; length: 11; J: TRBJ2-5; V: TRBV29-1; D: NA; CDR3: CSVEEIRITDF; DNA: TGCAGCGTTGAAGAAATTAGAATCACCGACTTC
size: once; length: 13; J: TRBJ1-2; V: TRBV19; D: TRBD1; CDR3: CASRTGNGYGYTF; DNA: TGTGCCAGCCGGACAGGGAACGGGTATGGCTACACCTTC
size: NA; length: 15; J: TRBJ2-7; V: TRBV27; D: NA; CDR3: CASSLRLSSIYEQYF; DNA: TGTGCCAGCAGTCTCCGTTTGTCCAGCATCTACGAGCAGTACTTC
size: NA; length: 13; J: TRBJ1-1; V: TRBV19; D: NA; CDR3: CASSMLGHTEAFF; DNA: TGTGCCAGTAGTATGCTGGGCCACACTGAAGCTTTCTTT
size: NA; length: 16; J: TRBJ2-7; V: TRBV6-1; D: NA; CDR3: CASSEDGDLISYEQYF; DNA: TGTGCCAGCAGTGAAGACGGCGATTTAATCTCCTACGAGCAGTACTTC
size: once; length: 13; J: TRBJ2-7; V: TRBV27; D: NA; CDR3: CASSLNGVDEQYF; DNA: TGTGCCAGCAGTTTGAACGGGGTAGACGAGCAGTACTTC
size: once; length: 16; J: TRBJ2-5; V: TRBV9; D: NA; CDR3: CASSVGAPARKETQYF; DNA: TGTGCCAGCAGCGTAGGAGCACCAGCGCGTAAAGAGACCCAGTACTTC
size: NA; length: 15; J: TRBJ2-7; V: TRBV9; D: NA; CDR3: CASSVGDSGPYEQYF; DNA: TGTGCCAGCAGCGTAGGGGATAGCGGCCCCTACGAGCAGTACTTC
size: NA; length: 12; J: TRBJ2-7; V: TRBV5-6; D: NA; CDR3: CASSRQDYEQYF; DNA: TGTGCCAGCAGCCGACAGGACTACGAGCAGTACTTC
size: NA; length: 16; J: TRBJ2-7; V: TRBV19; D: TRBD2; CDR3: CASSIMSVAGGYEQYF; DNA: TGTGCCAGTAGTATAATGTCTGTGGCGGGAGGGTACGAGCAGTACTTC
size: NA; length: 13; J: TRBJ2-1; V: TRBV4-3; D: NA; CDR3: CASSLQGYNEQFF; DNA: TGCGCCAGCAGCCTGCAGGGCTACAATGAGCAGTTCTTC
size: NA; length: 14; J: TRBJ2-7; V: TRBV27; D: TRBD1; CDR3: CASSFRGLHYEQYF; DNA: TGTGCCAGCAGTTTCAGGGGGTTACACTACGAGCAGTACTTC
size: NA; length: 15; J: TRBJ2-3; V: TRBV5-5; D: NA; CDR3: CASSLELGFPDTQYF; DNA: TGTGCCAGCAGCTTGGAGTTAGGGTTTCCAGATACGCAGTATTTT
size: NA; length: 15; J: TRBJ2-7; V: TRBV7-2; D: NA; CDR3: CASSLDLAESYEQYF; DNA: TGTGCCAGCAGCTTAGACTTAGCGGAATCCTACGAGCAGTACTTC
size: once; length: 14; J: TRBJ2-5; V: TRBV7-9; D: TRBD1; CDR3: CASSHKYRGETQYF; DNA: TGTGCCAGCAGCCATAAGTACAGGGGAGAGACCCAGTACTTC
size: NA; length: 14; J: TRBJ2-7; V: TRBV7-8; D: NA; CDR3: CASRAGTENYEQYF; DNA: TGTGCCAGTCGAGCCGGGACCGAAAACTACGAGCAGTACTTC
size: NA; length: 16; J: TRBJ2-5; V: TRBV4-1; D: TRBD2; CDR3: CASSQPGLADQETQYF; DNA: TGCGCCAGCAGCCAACCGGGACTAGCAGACCAAGAGACCCAGTACTTC
size: NA; length: 13; J: TRBJ1-4; V: TRBV28; D: NA; CDR3: CASSWGPNEKLFF; DNA: TGTGCCAGCAGTTGGGGCCCTAATGAAAAACTGTTTTTT
size: NA; length: 17; J: TRBJ2-5; V: TRBV27; D: TRBD1; CDR3: CASSLLSRGQGEETQYF; DNA: TGTGCCAGCAGTTTACTTTCCCGCGGACAGGGGGAAGAGACCCAGTACTTC
size: NA; length: 18; J: TRBJ2-2; V: TRBV4-3; D: NA; CDR3: CASSAIIGGEGDTGELFF; DNA: TGCGCCAGCAGCGCCATCATCGGAGGGGAAGGTGACACCGGGGAGCTGTTTTTT
size: NA; length: 14; J: TRBJ1-6; V: TRBV28; D: NA; CDR3: CASSLGVNNSPLHF; DNA: TGTGCCAGCAGTCTGGGGGTAAATAATTCACCCCTCCACTTT
size: NA; length: 17; J: TRBJ1-3; V: TRBV29-1; D: NA; CDR3: CSVEDRGHPPSGNTIYF; DNA: TGCAGCGTTGAAGATCGGGGCCATCCCCCTTCTGGAAACACCATATATTTT
size: NA; length: 17; J: TRBJ2-5; V: TRBV15; D: TRBD2; CDR3: CATSSGGTSGPQETQYF; DNA: TGTGCCACCAGCAGTGGCGGGACTAGCGGCCCCCAAGAGACCCAGTACTTC
size: NA; length: 15; J: TRBJ2-2; V: TRBV19; D: NA; CDR3: CASSMGGIRTGELFF; DNA: TGTGCCAGTAGTATGGGCGGGATACGGACCGGGGAGCTGTTTTTT
size: NA; length: 12; J: TRBJ2-7; V: TRBV7-2; D: NA; CDR3: CASSPGAYEQYF; DNA: TGTGCCAGCAGCCCGGGGGCATACGAGCAGTACTTC
size: NA; length: 13; J: TRBJ2-3; V: TRBV7-8; D: NA; CDR3: CASRSGITDTQYF; DNA: TGTGCCAGCAGGTCTGGGATCACAGATACGCAGTATTTT
size: NA; length: 13; J: TRBJ2-7; V: TRBV27; D: NA; CDR3: CATRGFSHYEQYF; DNA: TGTGCCACCCGGGGTTTTAGCCATTACGAGCAGTACTTC
size: NA; length: 14; J: TRBJ2-3; V: TRBV28; D: TRBD2; CDR3: CASSFSGRVDTQYF; DNA: TGTGCCAGCAGTTTTAGCGGGAGGGTAGATACGCAGTATTTT
size: NA; length: 15; J: TRBJ1-1; V: TRBV10-3; D: NA; CDR3: CAISESGQGNTEAFF; DNA: TGTGCCATCAGTGAGTCGGGGCAGGGAAACACTGAAGCTTTCTTT